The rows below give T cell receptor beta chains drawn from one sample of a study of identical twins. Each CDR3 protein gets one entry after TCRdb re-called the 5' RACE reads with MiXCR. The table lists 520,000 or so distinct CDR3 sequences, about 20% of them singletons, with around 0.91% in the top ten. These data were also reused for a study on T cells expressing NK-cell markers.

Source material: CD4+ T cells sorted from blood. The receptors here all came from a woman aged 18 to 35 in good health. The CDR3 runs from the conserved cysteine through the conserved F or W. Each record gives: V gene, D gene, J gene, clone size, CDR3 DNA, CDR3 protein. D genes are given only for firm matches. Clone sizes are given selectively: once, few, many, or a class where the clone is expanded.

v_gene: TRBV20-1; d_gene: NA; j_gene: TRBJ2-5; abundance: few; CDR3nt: TGCAGTGCCTCCGACAGGCTGGGAGAAGAGACCCAGTACTTC; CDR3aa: CSASDRLGEETQYF
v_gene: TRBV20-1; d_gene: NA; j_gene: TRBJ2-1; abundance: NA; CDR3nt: TGCAGTGCTAGAATCGGAGGGTCCACCCCGGCCTACAATGAGCAGTTCTTC; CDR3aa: CSARIGGSTPAYNEQFF
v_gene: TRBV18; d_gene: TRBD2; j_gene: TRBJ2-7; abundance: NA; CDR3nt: TGTGCCAGCTCACCAGGGGTGGGTAGCGGGGGCCTCGCTTCCTACGAGCAGTACTTC; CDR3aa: CASSPGVGSGGLASYEQYF
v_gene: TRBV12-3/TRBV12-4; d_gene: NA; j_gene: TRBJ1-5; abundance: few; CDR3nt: TGTGCCAGCAGTTTAGCTCGGCTGGCGGGAGATCGAGCCCAGCATTTT; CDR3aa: CASSLARLAGDRAQHF
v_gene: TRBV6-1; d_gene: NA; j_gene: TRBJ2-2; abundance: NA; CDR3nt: TGTGCCAGCAGCCTATTCGGGACTTTCAAGTCTCCGGTAGGGGAGCTGTTTTTT; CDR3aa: CASSLFGTFKSPVGELFF
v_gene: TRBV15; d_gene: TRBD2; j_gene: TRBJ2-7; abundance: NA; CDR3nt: TGTGCCACCAGGGCGGGAGTCTCAGAATCCTACGAGCAGTACTTC; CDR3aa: CATRAGVSESYEQYF
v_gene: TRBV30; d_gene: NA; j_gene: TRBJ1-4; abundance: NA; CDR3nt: TGTGCCTGGAGTAACAGCCTCCTTGAAAAACTGTTTTTT; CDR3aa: CAWSNSLLEKLFF
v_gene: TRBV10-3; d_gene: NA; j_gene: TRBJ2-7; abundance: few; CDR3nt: TGTGCCATCGGAAACCATGGCGGGTCCTACGAGCAGTACTTC; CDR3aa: CAIGNHGGSYEQYF
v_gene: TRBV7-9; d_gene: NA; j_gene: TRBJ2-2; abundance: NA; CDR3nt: TGTGCCAGCAGCTTGTATGGGACCCCCCTCGGGGAGCTGTTTTTT; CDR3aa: CASSLYGTPLGELFF
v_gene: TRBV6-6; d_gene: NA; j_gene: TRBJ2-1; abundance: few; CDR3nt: TGTGCCAGTAGACTAGAGGATTACAATGAGCAGTTCTTC; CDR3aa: CASRLEDYNEQFF
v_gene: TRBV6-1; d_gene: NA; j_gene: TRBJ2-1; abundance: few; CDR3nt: TGTGCCAGCAGTGCCCAGAGCCACGGGTACAATGAGCAGTTCTTC; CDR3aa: CASSAQSHGYNEQFF
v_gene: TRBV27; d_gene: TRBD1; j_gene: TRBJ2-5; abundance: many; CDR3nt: TGTGCCAGCAAAAAAGGGGGCGGAGAGACCCAGTACTTC; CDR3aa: CASKKGGGETQYF
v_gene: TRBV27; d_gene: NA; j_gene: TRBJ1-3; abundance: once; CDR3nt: TGTGCCAGCAGTTTAGGGGGGTACTCTGGAAACACCATATATTTT; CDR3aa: CASSLGGYSGNTIYF
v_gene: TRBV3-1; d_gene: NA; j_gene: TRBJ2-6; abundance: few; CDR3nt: TGTGCCACCCTCCGTCGAGGGGCCAACGTCCTGACTTTC; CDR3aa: CATLRRGANVLTF
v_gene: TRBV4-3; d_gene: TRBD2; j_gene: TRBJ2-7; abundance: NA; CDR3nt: TGCGCCAGCAGCCGAACCGGACTAGCGGCCTCCTACGAGCAGTACTTC; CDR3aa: CASSRTGLAASYEQYF
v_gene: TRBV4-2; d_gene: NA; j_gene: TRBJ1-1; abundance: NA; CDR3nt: TGTGCCAGCAGCGGTGCACACGCGAACACTGAAGCTTTCTTT; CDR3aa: CASSGAHANTEAFF
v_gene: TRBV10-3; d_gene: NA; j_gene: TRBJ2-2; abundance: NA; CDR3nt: TGTGCCATCAGGTCAACAGGGAACACCGGGGAGCTGTTTTTT; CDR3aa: CAIRSTGNTGELFF
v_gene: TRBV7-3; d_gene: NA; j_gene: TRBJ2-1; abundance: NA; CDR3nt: TGTGCCAGCAGCTTCGAGACAGACAGCAATGAGCAGTTCTTC; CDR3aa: CASSFETDSNEQFF
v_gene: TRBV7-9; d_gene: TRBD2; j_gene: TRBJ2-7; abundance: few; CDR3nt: TGTGCCAGCAGCACGGCGGGACTAGCGGGGCTCGAGCAGTACTTC; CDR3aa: CASSTAGLAGLEQYF
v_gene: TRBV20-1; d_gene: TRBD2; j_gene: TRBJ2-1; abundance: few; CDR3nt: TGCAGTGCTAGCCCAAAGCGGGGGCCTTACAATGAGCAGTTCTTC; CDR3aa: CSASPKRGPYNEQFF
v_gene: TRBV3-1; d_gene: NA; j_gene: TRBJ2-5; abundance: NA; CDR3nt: TGTGCCAGCGCTAGGACGGCGACGGTGGAGACCCAGTACTTC; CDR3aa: CASARTATVETQYF
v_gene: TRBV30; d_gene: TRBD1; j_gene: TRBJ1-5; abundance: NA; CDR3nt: TGTGCCTGGAGTCCAGGGGGCAAAGGAAATCAGCCCCAGCATTTT; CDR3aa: CAWSPGGKGNQPQHF
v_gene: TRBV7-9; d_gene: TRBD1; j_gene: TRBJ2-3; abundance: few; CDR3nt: TGTGCCAGCAGCTTAAGCCGGGACAGCCCCACAGATACGCAGTATTTT; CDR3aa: CASSLSRDSPTDTQYF
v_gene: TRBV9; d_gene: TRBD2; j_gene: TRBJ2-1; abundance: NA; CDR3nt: TGTGCCAGCAGCGAAACCGGGACTAGCGGGTACAATGAGCAGTTCTTC; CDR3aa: CASSETGTSGYNEQFF
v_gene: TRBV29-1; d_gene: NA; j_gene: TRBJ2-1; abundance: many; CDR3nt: TGCAGCGTTGCTGAGCAGTTCTTC; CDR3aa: CSVAEQFF
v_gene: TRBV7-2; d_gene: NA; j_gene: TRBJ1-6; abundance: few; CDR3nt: TGTGCCAGCAGCCGCTATAATTCACCCCTCCACTTT; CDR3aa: CASSRYNSPLHF
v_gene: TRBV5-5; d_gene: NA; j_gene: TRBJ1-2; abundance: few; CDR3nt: TGTGCCAGCAGGCTAGGCAGGGGACCCAAAGACACCTTC; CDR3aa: CASRLGRGPKDTF
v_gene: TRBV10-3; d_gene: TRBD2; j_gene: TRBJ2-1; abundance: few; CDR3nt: TGTGCCATCAGTGCTAAGCGGGAGAGGGGCAATGAGCAGTTCTTC; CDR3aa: CAISAKRERGNEQFF
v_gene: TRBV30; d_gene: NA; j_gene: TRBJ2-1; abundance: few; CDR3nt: TGTGCCTGGAGTCAAGGGGATACGAATGAGCAGTTCTTC; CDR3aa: CAWSQGDTNEQFF
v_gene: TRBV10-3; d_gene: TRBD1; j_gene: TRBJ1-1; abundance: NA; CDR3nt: TGTGCCATTTCTATGGACAGGGTGATGAACACTGAAGCTTTCTTT; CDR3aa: CAISMDRVMNTEAFF
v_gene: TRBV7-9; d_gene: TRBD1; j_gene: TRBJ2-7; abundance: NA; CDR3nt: TGTGCCAGCAGCCCAGACAGGGATGGGGAGCAGTACTTC; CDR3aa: CASSPDRDGEQYF